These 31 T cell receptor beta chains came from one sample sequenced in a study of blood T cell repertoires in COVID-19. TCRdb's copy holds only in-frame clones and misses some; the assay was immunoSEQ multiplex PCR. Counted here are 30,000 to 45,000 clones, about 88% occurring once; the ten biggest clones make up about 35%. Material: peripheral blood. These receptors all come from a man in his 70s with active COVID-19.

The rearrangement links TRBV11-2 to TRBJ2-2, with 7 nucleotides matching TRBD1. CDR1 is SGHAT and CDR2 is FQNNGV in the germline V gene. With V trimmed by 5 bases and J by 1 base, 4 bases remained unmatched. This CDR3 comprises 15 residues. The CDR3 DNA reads TGTGCCAGCAGCACTCGGACAGGGAACACCGGGGAGCTGTTTTTT. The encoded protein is CASSTRTGNTGELFF.

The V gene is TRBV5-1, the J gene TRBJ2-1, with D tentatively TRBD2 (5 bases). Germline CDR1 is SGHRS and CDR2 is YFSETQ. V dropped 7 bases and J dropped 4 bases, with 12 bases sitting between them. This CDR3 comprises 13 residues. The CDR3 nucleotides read TGCGCCAGCTCCAGACTATCGTACAATGAGCAGTTCTTC. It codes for CASSRLSYNEQFF.

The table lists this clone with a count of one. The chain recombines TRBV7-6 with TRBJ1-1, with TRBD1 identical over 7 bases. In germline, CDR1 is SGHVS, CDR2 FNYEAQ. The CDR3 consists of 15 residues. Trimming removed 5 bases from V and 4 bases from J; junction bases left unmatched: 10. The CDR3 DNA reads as TGTGCCAGCAGCCCGAAAGGGGGCGCGGGCACTGAAGCTTTCTTT. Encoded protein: CASSPKGGAGTEAFF.

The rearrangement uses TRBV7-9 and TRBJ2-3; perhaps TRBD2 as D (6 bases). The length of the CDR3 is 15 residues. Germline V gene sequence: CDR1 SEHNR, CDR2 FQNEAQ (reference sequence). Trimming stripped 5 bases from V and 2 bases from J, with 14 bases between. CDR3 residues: CASSPGRTATDTQYF. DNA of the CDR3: TGTGCCAGCAGCCCCGGGAGAACGGCCACAGATACGCAGTATTTT.

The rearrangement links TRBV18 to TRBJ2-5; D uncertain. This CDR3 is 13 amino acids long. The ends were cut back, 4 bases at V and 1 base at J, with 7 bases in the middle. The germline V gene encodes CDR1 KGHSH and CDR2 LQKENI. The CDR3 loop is CASSLGLQETQYF. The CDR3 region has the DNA TGTGCCAGCTCACTGGGCCTCCAAGAGACCCAGTACTTC.

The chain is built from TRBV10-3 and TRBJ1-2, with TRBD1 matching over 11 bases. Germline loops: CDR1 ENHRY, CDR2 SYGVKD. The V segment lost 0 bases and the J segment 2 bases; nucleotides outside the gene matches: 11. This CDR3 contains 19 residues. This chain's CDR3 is CAISESLPRTGGGNYGYTF. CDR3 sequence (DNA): TGTGCCATCAGTGAGTCCCTCCCCCGGACAGGGGGCGGAAACTATGGCTACACCTTC.

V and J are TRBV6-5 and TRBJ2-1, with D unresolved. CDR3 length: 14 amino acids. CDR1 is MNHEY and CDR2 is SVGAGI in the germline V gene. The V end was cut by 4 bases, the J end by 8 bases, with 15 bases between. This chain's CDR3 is CASSSMFQRDEQFF. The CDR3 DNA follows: TGTGCCAGCAGTTCGATGTTCCAACGAGATGAGCAGTTCTTC.

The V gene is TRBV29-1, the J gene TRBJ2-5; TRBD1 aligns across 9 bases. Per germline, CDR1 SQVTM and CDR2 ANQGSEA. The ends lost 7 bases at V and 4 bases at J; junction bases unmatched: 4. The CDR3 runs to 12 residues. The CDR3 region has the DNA TGCAGCGCATCGGGACAGGGAGAGACCCAGTACTTC. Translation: CSASGQGETQYF.

Here the CDR3 DNA reads TGTGCCAGCAGCTTACAGGGGGCGGGTACTGAAGCTTTCTTT. Protein product: CASSLQGAGTEAFF. The J gene is TRBJ1-1, the V gene TRBV7-9; 8 nucleotides match TRBD1. Trimming removed 2 bases from V and 5 bases from J; junction bases left unmatched: 4. Germline loops: CDR1 SEHNR, CDR2 FQNEAQ (reference sequence). The CDR3 is 14 amino acids. The full variable domain, with the rest looked up from reference TRBV7-9 and TRBJ1-1, is DTGVSQNPRHKITKRGQNVTFRCDPISEHNRLYWYRQTLGQGPEFLTYFQNEAQLEKSRLLSDRFSAERPKGSFSTLEIQRTEQGDSAMYLCASSLQGAGTEAFFGQGTRLTVV.

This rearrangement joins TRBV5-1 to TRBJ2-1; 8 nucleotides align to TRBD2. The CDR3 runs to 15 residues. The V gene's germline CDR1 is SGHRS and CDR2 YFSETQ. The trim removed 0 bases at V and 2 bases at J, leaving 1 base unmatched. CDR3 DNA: TGCGCCAGCAGCTTGGACGGGGGGGCCTACAATGAGCAGTTCTTC. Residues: CASSLDGGAYNEQFF.

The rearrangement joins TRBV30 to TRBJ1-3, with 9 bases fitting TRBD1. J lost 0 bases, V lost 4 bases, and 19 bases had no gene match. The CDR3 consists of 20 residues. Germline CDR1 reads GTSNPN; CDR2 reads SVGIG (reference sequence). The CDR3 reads CAWTRDRVLGPQRSGNTIYF. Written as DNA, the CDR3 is TGTGCCTGGACCCGGGACAGGGTATTAGGGCCCCAACGCTCTGGAAACACCATATATTTT.

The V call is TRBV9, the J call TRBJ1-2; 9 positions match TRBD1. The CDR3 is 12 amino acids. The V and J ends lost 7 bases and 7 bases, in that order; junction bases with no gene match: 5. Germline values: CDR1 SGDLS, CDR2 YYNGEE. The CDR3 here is CASGNRGLGYTF. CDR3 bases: TGTGCCAGCGGAAACAGGGGGCTTGGCTACACCTTC. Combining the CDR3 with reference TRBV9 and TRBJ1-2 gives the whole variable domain DSGVTQTPKHLITATGQRVTLRCSPRSGDLSVYWYQQSLDQGLQFLIQYYNGEERAKGNILERFSAQQFPDLHSELNLSSLELGDSALYFCASGNRGLGYTFGSGTRLTVV.

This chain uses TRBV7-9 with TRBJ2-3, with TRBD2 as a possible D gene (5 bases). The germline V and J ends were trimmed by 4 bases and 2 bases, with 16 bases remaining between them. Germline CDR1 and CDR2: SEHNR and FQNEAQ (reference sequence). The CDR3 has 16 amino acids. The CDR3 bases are TGTGCCAGCAGCTCCCCCCTAGCTGAAGACACAGATACGCAGTATTTT. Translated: CASSSPLAEDTDTQYF.

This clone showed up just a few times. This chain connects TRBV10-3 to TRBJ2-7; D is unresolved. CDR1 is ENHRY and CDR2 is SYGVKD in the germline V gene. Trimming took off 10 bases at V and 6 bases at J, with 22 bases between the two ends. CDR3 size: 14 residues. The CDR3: CATLLEISVGEQYF. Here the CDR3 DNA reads TGTGCCACCCTATTAGAAATCAGCGTCGGCGAGCAGTACTTC.

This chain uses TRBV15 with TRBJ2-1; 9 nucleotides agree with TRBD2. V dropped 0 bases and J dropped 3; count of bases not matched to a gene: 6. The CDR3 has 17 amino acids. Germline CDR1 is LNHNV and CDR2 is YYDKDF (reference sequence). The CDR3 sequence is CATSRDGAGGRYNEQFF. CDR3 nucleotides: TGTGCCACCAGCAGAGATGGAGCGGGGGGTCGCTACAATGAGCAGTTCTTC.

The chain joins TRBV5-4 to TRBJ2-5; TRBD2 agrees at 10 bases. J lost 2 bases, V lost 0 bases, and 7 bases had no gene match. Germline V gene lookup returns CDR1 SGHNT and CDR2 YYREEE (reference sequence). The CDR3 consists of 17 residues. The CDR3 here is CASSLVFRTSGQETQYF. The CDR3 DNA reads TGTGCCAGCAGCTTGGTATTTCGGACTAGCGGACAAGAGACCCAGTACTTC.

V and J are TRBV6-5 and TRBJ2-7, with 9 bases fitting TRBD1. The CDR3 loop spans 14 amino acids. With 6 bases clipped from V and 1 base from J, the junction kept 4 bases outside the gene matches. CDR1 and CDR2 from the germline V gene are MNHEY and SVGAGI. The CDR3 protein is CASSQQGASYEQYF. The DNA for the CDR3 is TGTGCCAGCAGCCAACAGGGGGCATCCTACGAGCAGTACTTC.

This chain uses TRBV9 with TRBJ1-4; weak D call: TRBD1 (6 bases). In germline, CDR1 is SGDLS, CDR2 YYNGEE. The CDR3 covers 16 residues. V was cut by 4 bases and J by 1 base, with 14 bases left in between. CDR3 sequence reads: CASSSRAGETNEKLFF. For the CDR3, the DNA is TGTGCCAGCAGCTCTAGAGCAGGGGAAACTAATGAAAAACTGTTTTTT.

This CDR3 is CASSLESYRTTYEQYF. The CDR3 DNA sequence: TGTGCCAGCAGCTTAGAGAGTTATAGGACTACCTACGAGCAGTACTTC. The chain has TRBV7-6 and TRBJ2-7, with a tentative D call TRBD2 (6 bases). This CDR3 is built from 16 residues. Germline CDR1 is SGHVS and CDR2 is FNYEAQ. V was clipped by 1 base and J by 2 bases, with 15 bases between them.

CDR3 coding DNA: TGTGCCAGTAGTACCCCTTTAGGGCGGGAAGGTAATCAGCCCCAGCATTTT. Its translation: CASSTPLGREGNQPQHF. The chain has TRBV19 and TRBJ1-5; no definite D call. Deletions cut 4 bases from V and 4 bases from J, with 20 bases between. The CDR3 totals 17 residues. The germline gives CDR1 LNHDA, CDR2 SQIVND (reference sequence).

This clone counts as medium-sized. CDR3 DNA: TGCGCCAGCAGCCAAGGGGAGCAGGGAGGTCAGCCCCAGCATTTT. It encodes CASSQGEQGGQPQHF. The chain couples TRBV4-1 to TRBJ1-5; D perhaps matches TRBD1 (5 bases). There are 15 residues in the CDR3. The germline gives CDR1 MGHRA, CDR2 YSYEKL. Deletions cut 1 base from V and 6 bases from J, with 13 bases between.

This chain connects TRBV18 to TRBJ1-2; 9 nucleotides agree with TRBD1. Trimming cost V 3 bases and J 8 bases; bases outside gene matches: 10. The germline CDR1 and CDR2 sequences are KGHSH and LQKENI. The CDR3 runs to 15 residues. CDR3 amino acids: CASSPLGQGEQGYTF. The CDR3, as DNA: TGTGCCAGCTCACCTCTGGGACAGGGTGAACAGGGCTACACCTTC.

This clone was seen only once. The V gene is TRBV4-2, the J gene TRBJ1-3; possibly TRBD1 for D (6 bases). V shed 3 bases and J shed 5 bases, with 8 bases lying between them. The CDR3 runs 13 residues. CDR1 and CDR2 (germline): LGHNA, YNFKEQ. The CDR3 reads CASSQDSRNTIYF. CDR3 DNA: TGTGCCAGCAGCCAGGACAGCCGAAACACCATATATTTT.

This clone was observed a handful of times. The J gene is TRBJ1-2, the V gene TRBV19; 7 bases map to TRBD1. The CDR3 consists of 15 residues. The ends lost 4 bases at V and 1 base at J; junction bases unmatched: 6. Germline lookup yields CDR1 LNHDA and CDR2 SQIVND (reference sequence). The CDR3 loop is CASSTWDSRNYGYTF. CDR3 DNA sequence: TGTGCCAGTAGTACCTGGGACAGCCGTAACTATGGCTACACCTTC.

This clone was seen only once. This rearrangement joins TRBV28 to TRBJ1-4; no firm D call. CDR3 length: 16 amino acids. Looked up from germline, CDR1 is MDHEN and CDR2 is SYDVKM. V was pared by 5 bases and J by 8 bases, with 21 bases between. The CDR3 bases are TGTGCCAGCAGTCTCAACACACCCGCAATGAGGGAAAAACTGTTTTTT. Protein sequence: CASSLNTPAMREKLFF. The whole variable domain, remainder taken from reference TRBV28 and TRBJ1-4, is DVKVTQSSRYLVKRTGEKVFLECVQDMDHENMFWYRQDPGLGLRLIYFSYDVKMKEKGDIPEGYSVSREKKERFSLILESASTNQTSMYLCASSLNTPAMREKLFFGSGTQLSVL.

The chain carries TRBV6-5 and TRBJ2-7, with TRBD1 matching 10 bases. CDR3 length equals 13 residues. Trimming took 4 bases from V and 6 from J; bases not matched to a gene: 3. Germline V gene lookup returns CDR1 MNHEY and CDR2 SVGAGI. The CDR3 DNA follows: TGTGCCAGCAGTTCGGGACAGGGGATCGAGCAGTACTTC. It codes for CASSSGQGIEQYF.

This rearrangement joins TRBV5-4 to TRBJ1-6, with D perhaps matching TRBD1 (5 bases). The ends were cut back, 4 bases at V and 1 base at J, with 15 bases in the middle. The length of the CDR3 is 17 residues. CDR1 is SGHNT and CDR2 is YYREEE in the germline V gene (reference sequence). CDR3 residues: CASSPGASGSYNSPLHF. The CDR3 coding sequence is TGTGCCAGCAGCCCTGGGGCTAGCGGATCCTATAATTCACCCCTCCACTTT.

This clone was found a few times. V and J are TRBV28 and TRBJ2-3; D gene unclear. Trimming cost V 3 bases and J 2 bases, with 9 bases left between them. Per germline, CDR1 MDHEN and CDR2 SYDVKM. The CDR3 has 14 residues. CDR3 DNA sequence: TGTGCCAGCAGTTTCGGCGGCTACACAGATACGCAGTATTTT. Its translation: CASSFGGYTDTQYF.

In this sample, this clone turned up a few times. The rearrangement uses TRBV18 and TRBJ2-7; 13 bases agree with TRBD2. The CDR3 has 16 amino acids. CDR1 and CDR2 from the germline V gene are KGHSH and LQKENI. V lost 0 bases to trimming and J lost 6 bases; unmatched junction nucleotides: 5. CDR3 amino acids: CASSPPAGLAGREQYF. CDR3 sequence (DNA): TGTGCCAGCTCACCACCGGCGGGACTAGCGGGACGCGAGCAGTACTTC.

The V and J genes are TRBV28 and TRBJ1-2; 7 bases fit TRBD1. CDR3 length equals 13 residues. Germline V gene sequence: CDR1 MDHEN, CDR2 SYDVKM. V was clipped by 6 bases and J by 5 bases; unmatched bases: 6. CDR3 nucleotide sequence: TGTGCCAGCAGCCCGGGACAGATATATGGCTACACCTTC. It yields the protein CASSPGQIYGYTF.

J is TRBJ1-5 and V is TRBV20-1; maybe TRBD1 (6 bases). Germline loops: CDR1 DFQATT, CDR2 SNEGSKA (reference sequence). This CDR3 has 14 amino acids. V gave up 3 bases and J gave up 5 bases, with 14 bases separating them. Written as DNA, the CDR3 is TGCAGTGCTAGTCGCGGTGGACAGTATCAGCCCCAGCATTTT. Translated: CSASRGGQYQPQHF.